This is a list of T cell receptor beta chains from one sample in a study of spatial heterogeneity in lung cancer. TCRdb recomputed calls from the 5' RACE reads with MiXCR, one row per CDR3 protein. The data contain tens of thousands of distinct CDR3 sequences, roughly 13% of them singletons. The sequences come from PBMCs, collected at surgery. Receptor source: a male donor with early-stage non-small cell lung cancer. Both conserved end residues are part of each CDR3. Each record gives: D gene, V gene, clone size, J gene, CDR3 DNA, CDR3 protein. D genes are given only for firm matches. Where a row states a size, it is once, few, many or the class of an expanded clone; other rows omit it.

d_call: TRBD1
v_call: TRBV2
clone_size: few
j_call: TRBJ1-1
cdr3_nt: TGTGCCAGCAGTGATGACAGGGGCACTGAAGCTTTCTTT
cdr3_aa: CASSDDRGTEAFF

d_call: .
v_call: TRBV27
clone_size: .
j_call: TRBJ2-5
cdr3_nt: TGTGCCAGCAGTTTCAGTGGAGAGACCCAGTACTTC
cdr3_aa: CASSFSGETQYF

d_call: TRBD1
v_call: TRBV6-6
clone_size: many
j_call: TRBJ1-5
cdr3_nt: TGTGCCAGCAGGAACCGGGACAGGGCCTACGATCGACCCCAGCATTTT
cdr3_aa: CASRNRDRAYDRPQHF

d_call: .
v_call: TRBV20-1
clone_size: .
j_call: TRBJ2-3
cdr3_nt: TGCAGTGCGGAGGGGAATACCATCTCCACAGATACGCAGTATTTT
cdr3_aa: CSAEGNTISTDTQYF

d_call: TRBD1
v_call: TRBV27
clone_size: many
j_call: TRBJ1-4
cdr3_nt: TGTGCCAGCAGTTTACGAGAGGGGGCTATTAATGAAAAACTGTTTTTT
cdr3_aa: CASSLREGAINEKLFF

d_call: TRBD1
v_call: TRBV20-1
clone_size: .
j_call: TRBJ2-3
cdr3_nt: TGCAGTGCCCCAATGACAGGGATCCCAGATACGCAGTATTTT
cdr3_aa: CSAPMTGIPDTQYF

d_call: .
v_call: TRBV7-2
clone_size: few
j_call: TRBJ2-3
cdr3_nt: TGTGCCAGCAGCTTTACAGGTTTGAGAGATACGCAGTATTTT
cdr3_aa: CASSFTGLRDTQYF

d_call: .
v_call: TRBV5-1
clone_size: .
j_call: TRBJ1-1
cdr3_nt: TGCGCCAGCAGCCTGCGTATCGGGGGAGGTGGAACTGAAGCTTTCTTT
cdr3_aa: CASSLRIGGGGTEAFF

d_call: TRBD1
v_call: TRBV12-3/TRBV12-4
clone_size: few
j_call: TRBJ1-5
cdr3_nt: TGTGCCAGCAGTTTGACAGGGGCGAGCAATCAGCCCCAGCATTTT
cdr3_aa: CASSLTGASNQPQHF

d_call: .
v_call: TRBV29-1
clone_size: few
j_call: TRBJ1-1
cdr3_nt: TGCAGCGCCTCTTATGGGGACACTGAAGCTTTCTTT
cdr3_aa: CSASYGDTEAFF

d_call: .
v_call: TRBV5-1
clone_size: .
j_call: TRBJ2-4
cdr3_nt: TGCGCCAGCAGGAGGGATCAGGAAAACATTCAGTACTTC
cdr3_aa: CASRRDQENIQYF

d_call: .
v_call: TRBV4-1
clone_size: few
j_call: TRBJ2-7
cdr3_nt: TGCGCCAGCAGCCAATCTTCGGACGCAACCTACGAGCAGTACTTC
cdr3_aa: CASSQSSDATYEQYF

d_call: .
v_call: TRBV7-2
clone_size: few
j_call: TRBJ2-2
cdr3_nt: TGTGCCAGCAGCCCGTGGCATCCTCCGGGGGAGCTGTTTTTT
cdr3_aa: CASSPWHPPGELFF

d_call: .
v_call: TRBV19
clone_size: .
j_call: TRBJ1-5
cdr3_nt: TGTGCCAGTAGAACTTACTCCGGGACACTCAATCAGCCCCAGCATTTT
cdr3_aa: CASRTYSGTLNQPQHF

d_call: TRBD2
v_call: TRBV20-1
clone_size: .
j_call: TRBJ2-7
cdr3_nt: TGCAGTGCTAGAGAGACTAGCGGGAGCCGGTACGAGCAGTACTTC
cdr3_aa: CSARETSGSRYEQYF

d_call: .
v_call: TRBV6-5
clone_size: .
j_call: TRBJ2-7
cdr3_nt: TGTGCCAGCAGTCAGGACAGAACCCCCTACGAGCAGTACTTC
cdr3_aa: CASSQDRTPYEQYF

d_call: TRBD2
v_call: TRBV6-5
clone_size: .
j_call: TRBJ2-7
cdr3_nt: TGTGCCAGCAGTTACTCGGGAGGGACTAGCGCCGACGAGCAGTACTTC
cdr3_aa: CASSYSGGTSADEQYF

d_call: TRBD1
v_call: TRBV20-1
clone_size: few
j_call: TRBJ1-6
cdr3_nt: TGCAGTGCTAGTGTAGGGACAGGGGAAACGACACCCCTCCACTTT
cdr3_aa: CSASVGTGETTPLHF

d_call: TRBD1
v_call: TRBV12-3/TRBV12-4
clone_size: few
j_call: TRBJ2-7
cdr3_nt: TGTGCCAGCAGTTGGGGGACAGGTTCATACGAGCAGTACTTC
cdr3_aa: CASSWGTGSYEQYF

d_call: TRBD1
v_call: TRBV2
clone_size: many
j_call: TRBJ2-7
cdr3_nt: TGTGCCAGCAGTGTGGGTCAGGGGGCATGGGAGCAGTACTTC
cdr3_aa: CASSVGQGAWEQYF

d_call: .
v_call: TRBV6-1
clone_size: .
j_call: TRBJ1-1
cdr3_nt: TGTGCCAGCAGTGAAGCGGGATTGAACACTGAAGCTTTCTTT
cdr3_aa: CASSEAGLNTEAFF

d_call: .
v_call: TRBV19
clone_size: few
j_call: TRBJ2-6
cdr3_nt: TGTGCCAGTAGCCAACTAAGCTCTGGGGCCAACGTCCTGACTTTC
cdr3_aa: CASSQLSSGANVLTF

d_call: .
v_call: TRBV30
clone_size: .
j_call: TRBJ2-6
cdr3_nt: TGTGCCTGGAGTGACCCTCGTGACTTTAGATGGGCCAACGTCCTGACTTTC
cdr3_aa: CAWSDPRDFRWANVLTF

d_call: TRBD1
v_call: TRBV7-2
clone_size: few
j_call: TRBJ1-5
cdr3_nt: TGTGCCAGCAGCTCACCGGGACAGGGAAGGGATCAGCCCCAGCATTTT
cdr3_aa: CASSSPGQGRDQPQHF

d_call: TRBD1
v_call: TRBV9
clone_size: few
j_call: TRBJ2-7
cdr3_nt: TGTGCCAGCAGCGGCCCGACAGGGAGAATCTACGAGCAGTACTTC
cdr3_aa: CASSGPTGRIYEQYF

d_call: TRBD1
v_call: TRBV19
clone_size: many
j_call: TRBJ1-1
cdr3_nt: TGTGCCAGTAGTATAGGCATCCGGGACAGCGGGCCTGAAGCTTTCTTT
cdr3_aa: CASSIGIRDSGPEAFF

d_call: .
v_call: TRBV10-3
clone_size: few
j_call: TRBJ1-2
cdr3_nt: TGTGCCATCCGGGGGGACACGAACTATGGCTACACCTTC
cdr3_aa: CAIRGDTNYGYTF

d_call: .
v_call: TRBV10-3
clone_size: .
j_call: TRBJ2-7
cdr3_nt: TGTGCCATTCGGACCCTCGGCTCCTACGAGCAGTACTTC
cdr3_aa: CAIRTLGSYEQYF

d_call: TRBD1
v_call: TRBV28
clone_size: many
j_call: TRBJ1-5
cdr3_nt: TGTGCCAGCAGCCATGGACAGGGCTTTTACCAGCCCCAGCATTTT
cdr3_aa: CASSHGQGFYQPQHF

d_call: .
v_call: TRBV28
clone_size: few
j_call: TRBJ1-4
cdr3_nt: TGTGCCAGCAGTGGGACGGTTGAAAAACTGTTTTTT
cdr3_aa: CASSGTVEKLFF

d_call: TRBD2
v_call: TRBV12-3/TRBV12-4
clone_size: few
j_call: TRBJ2-3
cdr3_nt: TGTGCCAGCAGCACCGGGACTAGCAGTCTGTTGGATACGCAGTATTTT
cdr3_aa: CASSTGTSSLLDTQYF

d_call: .
v_call: TRBV12-3/TRBV12-4
clone_size: few
j_call: TRBJ1-4
cdr3_nt: TGTGCCAGCAGTTATCAGGGCCCTAATGAAAAACTGTTTTTT
cdr3_aa: CASSYQGPNEKLFF

d_call: .
v_call: TRBV7-9
clone_size: .
j_call: TRBJ2-1
cdr3_nt: TGTGCCAGCAGCTTAGTGGGACTGCCACCCAAAGGCAGCTCCTACAATGAGCAGTTCTTC
cdr3_aa: CASSLVGLPPKGSSYNEQFF

d_call: TRBD2
v_call: TRBV29-1
clone_size: few
j_call: TRBJ2-7
cdr3_nt: TGCAGCGTTGCGGGGGGGACTAGCGGAGACTACGAGCAGTACTTC
cdr3_aa: CSVAGGTSGDYEQYF

d_call: .
v_call: TRBV7-9
clone_size: few
j_call: TRBJ2-1
cdr3_nt: TGTGCCAGCAGCCCGTGGCACTCCTACAATGAGCAGTTCTTC
cdr3_aa: CASSPWHSYNEQFF

d_call: TRBD1
v_call: TRBV11-2
clone_size: many
j_call: TRBJ1-1
cdr3_nt: TGTGCCAGCAGCTTAGATGAGGGGGCGCACACTGAAGCTTTCTTT
cdr3_aa: CASSLDEGAHTEAFF

d_call: TRBD2
v_call: TRBV6-2/TRBV6-3
clone_size: many
j_call: TRBJ2-7
cdr3_nt: TGTGCCAGCAGGCCCCTAGCGGGAGGGCCATTCGAGCAGTACTTC
cdr3_aa: CASRPLAGGPFEQYF

d_call: .
v_call: TRBV2
clone_size: few
j_call: TRBJ1-5
cdr3_nt: TGTGCCAGCAGTGAAGCGTATAAGCCCCAGCATTTT
cdr3_aa: CASSEAYKPQHF

d_call: .
v_call: TRBV29-1
clone_size: many
j_call: TRBJ1-1
cdr3_nt: TGCAGCGTCGACCCAGGGGAATCCGAAGCTTTCTTT
cdr3_aa: CSVDPGESEAFF

d_call: TRBD1
v_call: TRBV27
clone_size: .
j_call: TRBJ1-3
cdr3_nt: TGTGCCAGCAGAACAGGGGACCCCTCTGGAAACACCATATATTTT
cdr3_aa: CASRTGDPSGNTIYF

d_call: .
v_call: TRBV20-1
clone_size: few
j_call: TRBJ2-1
cdr3_nt: TGCAGTGCTAGAGGCGGGACAGATAGAGCGGGAGTTTTGGATGAGCAGTTCTTC
cdr3_aa: CSARGGTDRAGVLDEQFF

d_call: .
v_call: TRBV2
clone_size: many
j_call: TRBJ2-7
cdr3_nt: TGTGCCAGCAAGACCCCCTACGAGCAGTACTTC
cdr3_aa: CASKTPYEQYF

d_call: TRBD1
v_call: TRBV7-2
clone_size: .
j_call: TRBJ2-7
cdr3_nt: TGTGCCAGCAGCCCGACAGGGACCCCCTACGAGCAGTACTTC
cdr3_aa: CASSPTGTPYEQYF

d_call: TRBD2
v_call: TRBV4-1
clone_size: many
j_call: TRBJ2-1
cdr3_nt: TGCGCCAGCAGCCAAGGTAGCGGGAGGAATGAGCAGTTCTTC
cdr3_aa: CASSQGSGRNEQFF

d_call: .
v_call: TRBV12-3/TRBV12-4
clone_size: few
j_call: TRBJ2-1
cdr3_nt: TGTGCCAGCAGCCATACGAACTACAATGAGCAGTTCTTC
cdr3_aa: CASSHTNYNEQFF

d_call: .
v_call: TRBV5-1
clone_size: many
j_call: TRBJ1-1
cdr3_nt: TGCGCCAGCAGCCCTTTATCAGGGGTCAACACTGAAGCTTTCTTT
cdr3_aa: CASSPLSGVNTEAFF